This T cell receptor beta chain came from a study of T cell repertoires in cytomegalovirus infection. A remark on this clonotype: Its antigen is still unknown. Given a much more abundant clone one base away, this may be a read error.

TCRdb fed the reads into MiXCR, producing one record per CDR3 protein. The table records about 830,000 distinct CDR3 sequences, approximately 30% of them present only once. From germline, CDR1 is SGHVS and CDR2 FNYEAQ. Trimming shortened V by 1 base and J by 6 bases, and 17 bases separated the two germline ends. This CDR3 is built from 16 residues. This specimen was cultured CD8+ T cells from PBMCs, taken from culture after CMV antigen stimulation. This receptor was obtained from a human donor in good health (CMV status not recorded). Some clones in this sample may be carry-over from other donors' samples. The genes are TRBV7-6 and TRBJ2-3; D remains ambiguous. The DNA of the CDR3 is TGTGCCAGCAGCTTAGACTGGATGAAGTCCTTCGATACGCAGTATTTT. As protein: CASSLDWMKSFDTQYF.